Below are 13 T cell receptor beta chains sequenced from a single sample in a study of blood T cells in healthy people across ages. A J-beta primer mix and a sample-barcoded 5' primer were used in a second PCR of roughly 6 to 12 cycles. TCRdb called the 5' RACE reads again in MiXCR, with one record for every CDR3 protein. Of roughly 930,000 distinct CDR3 sequences listed, about 44% were seen once; the top ten hold about an eighth. The sequenced sample was blood. Source of these receptors: a man aged 30 to 39 in good health.

This clonotype was counted a few times. V usage is TRBV9 and J usage is TRBJ2-2, with 8 bases aligning to TRBD1. This CDR3 comprises 16 residues. V was clipped by 2 bases and J by 1 base; unmatched bases: 4. CDR1 and CDR2 from the germline V gene are SGDLS and YYNGEE. CDR3 amino acids: CASSVGDRKNTGELFF. CDR3 DNA: TGTGCCAGCAGCGTGGGGGACAGGAAGAACACCGGGGAGCTGTTTTTT.

The chain employs TRBV5-1 and TRBJ2-7, with TRBD1 matching 7 bases. Germline CDR1 is SGHRS and CDR2 is YFSETQ. V shed 5 bases and J 8 bases; nucleotides not matched to a gene: 16. The CDR3 length is 15 residues. In DNA form, the CDR3 reads TGCGCCAGCAGTCTGGACGGTGGACAGGAAGGGAAGCAGTACTTC. It is translated as CASSLDGGQEGKQYF.

The sample holds a few counts of this clonotype. The chain is built from TRBV4-1 and TRBJ2-5; 10 bases align to TRBD2. The junction had 5 bases not matched to a gene; V was cut back by 0 bases and J by 4 bases. CDR3 length equals 16 residues. CDR1 is MGHRA, CDR2 YSYEKL, per germline. CDR3 coding DNA: TGCGCCAGCAGCCAAGAAGCGGCTAGCGGGGGAGAGACCCAGTACTTC. It is translated as CASSQEAASGGETQYF.

The V call is TRBV12-3 or TRBV12-4, the J call TRBJ2-7; TRBD2 agrees at 9 bases. V shed 1 base, J shed 2 bases, and the junction held 3 bases outside the gene matches. The CDR3 runs 15 residues. The CDR3: CASSLGGGVAYEQYF. For the CDR3, the DNA is TGTGCCAGCAGTTTAGGCGGGGGGGTCGCCTACGAGCAGTACTTC.

The chain links TRBV12-3 or TRBV12-4 to TRBJ2-1, with TRBD2 identical over 7 bases. The CDR3 runs to 18 residues. Losses at the gene ends were 0 bases for V and 0 bases for J; bases not matched to a gene: 8. The CDR3: CASSLARLAAFSYNEQFF. DNA of the CDR3: TGTGCCAGCAGTTTAGCGAGGCTAGCGGCGTTCTCCTACAATGAGCAGTTCTTC.

The rearrangement uses TRBV4-3 and TRBJ2-5; tentative D call: TRBD1 (5 bases). The J call is uncertain, as TRBJ2-7 better fits the DNA end. Germline-derived CDR1 and CDR2 are LGHNA and YSLEER. This CDR3 has 15 amino acids. The CDR3 reads CASSQEKSAGYEQYF. The CDR3 nucleotides read TGCGCCAGCAGCCAAGAAAAAAGTGCAGGGTACGAGCAGTACTTC.

This clonotype was seen more than once but under ten times. This chain joins TRBV4-1 and TRBJ2-3; no definite D call. The CDR3 consists of 11 residues. V was trimmed by 0 bases and J by 14 bases, leaving 9 bases between them. Germline V gene lookup returns CDR1 MGHRA and CDR2 YSYEKL. CDR3 sequence reads: CASSQDRRRYF. For the CDR3, the DNA is TGCGCCAGCAGCCAAGATCGGCGGCGGTATTTT.

The genes are TRBV30 and TRBJ1-1; D possibly corresponds to TRBD1 (6 bases). Germline V gene data show CDR1 as GTSNPN and CDR2 as SVGIG (reference sequence). The CDR3 extends over 13 amino acids. Trimming stripped 1 base from V and 1 base from J, with 7 bases between. CDR3 protein: CAWSDRENTEAFF. The CDR3 coding sequence is TGTGCCTGGAGTGACAGGGAGAACACTGAAGCTTTCTTT.

This clonotype was counted between two and nine times. The J gene is TRBJ1-2, the V gene TRBV4-2; D remains unclear. Germline loops: CDR1 LGHNA, CDR2 YNFKEQ. V lost 0 bases and J 2 bases, leaving 10 bases between the germline ends. The CDR3 runs 15 residues. CDR3 loop: CASSQDEAENYGYTF. In nucleotides, the CDR3 is TGTGCCAGCAGCCAAGATGAGGCAGAGAACTATGGCTACACCTTC.

V gene TRBV4-2 combines with J gene TRBJ2-1, with TRBD2 as a possible D gene (7 bases). Between the trimmed V and J ends, which lost 3 bases and 1 base, there was a span of 16 bases. The germline gives CDR1 LGHNA, CDR2 YNFKEQ. The CDR3 consists of 17 residues. CDR3 DNA sequence: TGTGCCAGCAGCCAGTCGAGGGGGGGCTCGTCCTACAATGAGCAGTTCTTC. Amino acids: CASSQSRGGSSYNEQFF.

The genes are TRBV7-2 and TRBJ1-2; D unclear. The V and J ends lost 5 bases and 4 bases respectively, with 11 bases between them. Looked up from germline, CDR1 is SGHTA and CDR2 is FQGNSA. The length of the CDR3 is 13 residues. CDR3 residues: CASSNRVAYGYTF. The DNA of the CDR3 is TGTGCCAGCAGCAACCGGGTCGCCTATGGCTACACCTTC.

The chain joins TRBV5-1 to TRBJ2-7; possibly TRBD1 for D (6 bases). This CDR3 is 14 amino acids long. The V end lost 2 bases, the J end lost 2 bases, and 11 bases lay between the germline ends. The V gene's germline CDR1 is SGHRS and CDR2 YFSETQ. The chain's CDR3 is CASSFDRSTYEQYF. The CDR3 DNA is TGCGCCAGCAGCTTCGACAGGTCTACCTACGAGCAGTACTTC.

This clonotype has only one observation. The chain is built from TRBV29-1 and TRBJ2-5; a possible D gene is TRBD1 (5 bases). The J call may be in error: the DNA end matches TRBJ2-7 better. The length of the CDR3 is 13 residues. Germline CDR1 is SQVTM and CDR2 is ANQGSEA. CDR3 DNA sequence: TGCAGCGCCGCCCCCTCCGACAGCTACGAGCAGTACTTC. Protein sequence: CSAAPSDSYEQYF.